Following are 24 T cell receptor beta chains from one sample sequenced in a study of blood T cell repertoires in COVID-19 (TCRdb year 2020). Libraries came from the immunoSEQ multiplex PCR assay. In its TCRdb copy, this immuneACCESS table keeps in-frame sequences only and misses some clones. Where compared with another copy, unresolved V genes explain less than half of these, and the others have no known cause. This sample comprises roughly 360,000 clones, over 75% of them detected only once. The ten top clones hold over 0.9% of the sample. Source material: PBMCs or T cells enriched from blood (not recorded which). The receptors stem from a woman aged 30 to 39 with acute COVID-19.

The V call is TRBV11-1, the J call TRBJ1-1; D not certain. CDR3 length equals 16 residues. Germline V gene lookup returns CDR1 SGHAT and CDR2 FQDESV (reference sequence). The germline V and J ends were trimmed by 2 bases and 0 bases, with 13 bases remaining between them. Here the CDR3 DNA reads TGTGCCAGCAGCTTAACACTGGGCGCCATGAACACTGAAGCTTTCTTT. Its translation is CASSLTLGAMNTEAFF.

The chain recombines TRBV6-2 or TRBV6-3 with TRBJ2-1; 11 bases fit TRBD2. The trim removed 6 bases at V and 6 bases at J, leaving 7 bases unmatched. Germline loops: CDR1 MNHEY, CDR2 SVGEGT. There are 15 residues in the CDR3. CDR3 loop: CASSIAGGPINEQFF. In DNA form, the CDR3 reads TGTGCCAGCAGCATAGCGGGGGGGCCGATCAATGAGCAGTTCTTC.

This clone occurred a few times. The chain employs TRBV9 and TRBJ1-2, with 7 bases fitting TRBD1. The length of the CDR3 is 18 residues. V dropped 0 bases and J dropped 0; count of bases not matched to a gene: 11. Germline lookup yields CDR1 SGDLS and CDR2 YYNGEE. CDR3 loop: CASSVAPIPGTANYGYTF. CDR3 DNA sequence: TGTGCCAGCAGCGTAGCCCCAATTCCCGGGACAGCTAACTATGGCTACACCTTC.

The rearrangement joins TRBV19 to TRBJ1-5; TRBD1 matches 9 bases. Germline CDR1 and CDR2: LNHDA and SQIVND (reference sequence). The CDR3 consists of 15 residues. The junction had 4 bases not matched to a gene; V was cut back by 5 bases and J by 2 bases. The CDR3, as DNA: TGTGCCAGTAGTGGACAGGGGTTGGGCAATCAGCCCCAGCATTTT. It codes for CASSGQGLGNQPQHF.

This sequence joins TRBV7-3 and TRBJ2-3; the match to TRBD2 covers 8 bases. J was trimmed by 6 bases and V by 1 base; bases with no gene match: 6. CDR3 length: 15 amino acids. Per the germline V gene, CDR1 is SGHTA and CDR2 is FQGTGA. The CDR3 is CASSLRIAGLDTQYF. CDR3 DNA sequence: TGTGCCAGCAGCTTAAGAATAGCGGGGCTCGATACGCAGTATTTT.

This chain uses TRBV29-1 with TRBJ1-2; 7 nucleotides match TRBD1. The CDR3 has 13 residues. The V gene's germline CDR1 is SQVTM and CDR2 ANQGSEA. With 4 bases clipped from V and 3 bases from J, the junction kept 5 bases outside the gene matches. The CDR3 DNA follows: TGCAGCGTTGCGACAGGGACAGACTATGGCTACACCTTC. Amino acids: CSVATGTDYGYTF.

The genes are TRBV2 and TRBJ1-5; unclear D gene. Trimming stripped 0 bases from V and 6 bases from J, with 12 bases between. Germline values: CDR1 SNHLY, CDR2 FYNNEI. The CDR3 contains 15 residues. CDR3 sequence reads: CASSEALRGIQPQHF. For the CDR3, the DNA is TGTGCCAGCAGTGAAGCGCTTCGAGGGATTCAGCCCCAGCATTTT.

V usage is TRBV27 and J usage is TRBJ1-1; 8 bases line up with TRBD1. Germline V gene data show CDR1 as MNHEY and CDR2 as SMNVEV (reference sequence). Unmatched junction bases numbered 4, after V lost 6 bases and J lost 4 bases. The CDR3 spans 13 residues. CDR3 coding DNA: TGTGCCAGCAGAGGACAGGGACTCACTGAAGCTTTCTTT. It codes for CASRGQGLTEAFF.

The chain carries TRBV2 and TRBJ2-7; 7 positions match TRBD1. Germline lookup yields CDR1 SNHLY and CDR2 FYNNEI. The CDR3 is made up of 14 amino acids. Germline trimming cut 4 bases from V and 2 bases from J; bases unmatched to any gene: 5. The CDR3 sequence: CASSGQGHTYEQYF. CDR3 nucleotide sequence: TGTGCCAGCAGTGGACAGGGACACACCTACGAGCAGTACTTC.

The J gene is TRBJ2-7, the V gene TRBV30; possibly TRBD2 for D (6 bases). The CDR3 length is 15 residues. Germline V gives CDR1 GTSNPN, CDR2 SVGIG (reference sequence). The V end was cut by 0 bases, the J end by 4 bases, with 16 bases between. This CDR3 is CAWSVPWRGGYEQYF. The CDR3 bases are TGTGCCTGGAGTGTACCATGGAGGGGTGGGTACGAGCAGTACTTC.

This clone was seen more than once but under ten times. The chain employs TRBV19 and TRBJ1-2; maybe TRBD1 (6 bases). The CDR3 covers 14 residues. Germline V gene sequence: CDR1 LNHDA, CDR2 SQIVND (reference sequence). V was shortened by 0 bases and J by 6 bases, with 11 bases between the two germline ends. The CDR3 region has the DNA TGTGCCAGTAGTATAGATACAGGGAGCGATGGCTACACCTTC. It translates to CASSIDTGSDGYTF.

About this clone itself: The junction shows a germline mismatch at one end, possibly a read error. CDR3 sequence (DNA): TGTGCCAGCAGTTCTACCATCCACTATGACTACACCTTC. Protein sequence: CASSSTIHYDYTF. V usage is TRBV28 and J usage is TRBJ1-2, with D unclear. The length of the CDR3 is 13 residues. CDR1 and CDR2 (germline): MDHEN, SYDVKM.

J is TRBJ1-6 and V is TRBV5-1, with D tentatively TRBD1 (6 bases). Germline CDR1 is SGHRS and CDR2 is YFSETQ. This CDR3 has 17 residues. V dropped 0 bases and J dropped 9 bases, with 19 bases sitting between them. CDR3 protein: CASSLARLGARGSPLHF. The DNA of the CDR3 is TGCGCCAGCAGCTTGGCCCGTTTGGGGGCTAGAGGTTCACCCCTCCACTTT.

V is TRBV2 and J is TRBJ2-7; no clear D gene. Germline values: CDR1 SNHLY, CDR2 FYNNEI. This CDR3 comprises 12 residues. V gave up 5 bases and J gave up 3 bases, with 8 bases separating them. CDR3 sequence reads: CASSTRFYEQYF. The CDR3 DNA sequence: TGTGCCAGCAGTACTCGGTTCTACGAGCAGTACTTC.

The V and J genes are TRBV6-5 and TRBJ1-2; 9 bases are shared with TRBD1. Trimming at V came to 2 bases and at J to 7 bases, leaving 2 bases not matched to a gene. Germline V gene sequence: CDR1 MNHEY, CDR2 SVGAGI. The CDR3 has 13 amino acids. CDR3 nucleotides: TGTGCCAGCAGTTACGCGGACAGGGGTGGCTACACCTTC. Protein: CASSYADRGGYTF.

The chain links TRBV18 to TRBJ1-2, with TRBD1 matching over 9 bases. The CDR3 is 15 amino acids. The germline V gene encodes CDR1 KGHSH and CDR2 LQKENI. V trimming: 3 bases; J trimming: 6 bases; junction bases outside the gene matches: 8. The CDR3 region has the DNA TGTGCCAGCTCACCGGGACAGGGACCCCAAGATGGCTACACCTTC. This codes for CASSPGQGPQDGYTF.

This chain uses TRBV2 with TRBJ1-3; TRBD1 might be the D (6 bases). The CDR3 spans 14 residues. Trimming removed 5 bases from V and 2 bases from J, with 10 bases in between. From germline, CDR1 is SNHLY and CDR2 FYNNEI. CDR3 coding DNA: TGTGCCAGCAGTCTGGGGACAACTGGAAACACCATATATTTT. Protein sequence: CASSLGTTGNTIYF.

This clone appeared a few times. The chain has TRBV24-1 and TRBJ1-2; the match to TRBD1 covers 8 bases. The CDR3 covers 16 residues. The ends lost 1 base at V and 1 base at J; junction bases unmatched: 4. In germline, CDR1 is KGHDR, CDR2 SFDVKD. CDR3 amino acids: CATSDFRGRGNYGYTF. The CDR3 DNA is TGTGCCACCAGTGATTTCAGGGGGCGGGGTAACTATGGCTACACCTTC.

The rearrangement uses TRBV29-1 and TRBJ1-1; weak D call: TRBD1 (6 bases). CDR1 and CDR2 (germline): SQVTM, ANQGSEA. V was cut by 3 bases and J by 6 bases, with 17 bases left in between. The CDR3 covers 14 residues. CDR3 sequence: CSVEAGGYIPEAFF. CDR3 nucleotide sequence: TGCAGCGTTGAGGCGGGGGGCTATATTCCTGAAGCTTTCTTT. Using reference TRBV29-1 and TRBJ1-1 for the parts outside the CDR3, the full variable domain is SAVISQKPSRDICQRGTSLTIQCQVDSQVTMMFWYRQQPGQSLTLIATANQGSEATYESGFVIDKFPISRPNLTFSTLTVSNMSPEDSSIYLCSVEAGGYIPEAFFGQGTRLTVV.

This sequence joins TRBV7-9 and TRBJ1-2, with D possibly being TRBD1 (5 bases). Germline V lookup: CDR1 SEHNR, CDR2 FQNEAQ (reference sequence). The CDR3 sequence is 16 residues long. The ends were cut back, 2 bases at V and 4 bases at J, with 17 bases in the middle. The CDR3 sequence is CASSLPQGHLSYGYTF. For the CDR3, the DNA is TGTGCCAGCAGCTTACCCCAAGGACACCTATCCTATGGCTACACCTTC.

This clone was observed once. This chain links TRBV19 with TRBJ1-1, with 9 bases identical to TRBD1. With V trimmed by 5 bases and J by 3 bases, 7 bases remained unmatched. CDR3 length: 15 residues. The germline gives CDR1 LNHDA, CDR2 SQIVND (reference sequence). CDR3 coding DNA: TGTGCCAGTAGTCTCAGTGGGACAGGGTACACTGAAGCTTTCTTT. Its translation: CASSLSGTGYTEAFF. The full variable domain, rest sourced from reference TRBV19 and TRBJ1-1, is DGGITQSPKYLFRKEGQNVTLSCEQNLNHDAMYWYRQDPGQGLRLIYYSQIVNDFQKGDIAEGYSVSREKKESFPLTVTSAQKNPTAFYLCASSLSGTGYTEAFFGQGTRLTVV.

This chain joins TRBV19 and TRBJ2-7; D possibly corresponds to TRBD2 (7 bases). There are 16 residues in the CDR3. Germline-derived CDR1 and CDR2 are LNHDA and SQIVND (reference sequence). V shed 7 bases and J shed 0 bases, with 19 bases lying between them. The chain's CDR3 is CASTPRGARGSYEQYF. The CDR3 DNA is TGTGCCAGTACCCCACGGGGGGCTAGGGGCTCCTACGAGCAGTACTTC.

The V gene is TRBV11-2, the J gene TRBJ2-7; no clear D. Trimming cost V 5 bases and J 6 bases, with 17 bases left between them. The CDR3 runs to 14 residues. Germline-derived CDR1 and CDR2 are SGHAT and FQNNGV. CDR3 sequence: CASSPNLPSGEQYF. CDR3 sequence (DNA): TGTGCCAGCAGCCCAAACCTCCCTTCGGGCGAGCAGTACTTC.

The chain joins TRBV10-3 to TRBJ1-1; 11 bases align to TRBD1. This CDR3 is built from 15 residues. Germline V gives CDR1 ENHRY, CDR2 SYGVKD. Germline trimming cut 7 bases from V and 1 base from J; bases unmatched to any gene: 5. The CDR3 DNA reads TGTGCCATCAAGCGGGACAGGGGGACGAACACTGAAGCTTTCTTT. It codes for CAIKRDRGTNTEAFF.